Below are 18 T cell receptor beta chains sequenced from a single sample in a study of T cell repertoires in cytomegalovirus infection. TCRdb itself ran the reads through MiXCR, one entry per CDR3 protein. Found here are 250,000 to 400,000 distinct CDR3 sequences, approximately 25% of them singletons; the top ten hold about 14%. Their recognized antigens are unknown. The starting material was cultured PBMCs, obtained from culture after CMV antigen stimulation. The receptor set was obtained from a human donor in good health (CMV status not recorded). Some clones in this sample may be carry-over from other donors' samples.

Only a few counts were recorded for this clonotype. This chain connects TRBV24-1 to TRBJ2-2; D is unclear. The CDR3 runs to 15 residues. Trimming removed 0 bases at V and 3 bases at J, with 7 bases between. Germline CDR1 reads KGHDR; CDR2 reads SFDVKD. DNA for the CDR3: TGTGCCACCAGTGATTTGCGGAGAGACACCGGGGAGCTGTTTTTT. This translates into CATSDLRRDTGELFF.

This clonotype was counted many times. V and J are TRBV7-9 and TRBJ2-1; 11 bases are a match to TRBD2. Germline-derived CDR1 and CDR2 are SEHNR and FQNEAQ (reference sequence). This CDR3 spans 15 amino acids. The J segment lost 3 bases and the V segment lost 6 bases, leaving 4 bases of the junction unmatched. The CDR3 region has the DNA TGTGCCAGCAGTTGGACTAGCGGGTTCTACAATGAGCAGTTCTTC. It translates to CASSWTSGFYNEQFF.

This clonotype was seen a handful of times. The CDR3 sequence is CASSSGQGRRDYGYTF. Written as DNA, the CDR3 is TGTGCCAGCAGCTCGGGACAGGGGCGAAGGGACTATGGCTACACCTTC. J is TRBJ1-2 and V is TRBV5-6; 10 bases are shared with TRBD1. This CDR3 is built from 16 residues. V lost 3 bases to trimming and J lost 3 bases; unmatched junction nucleotides: 8. Germline CDR1 and CDR2: SGHDT and YYEEEE.

The DNA for the CDR3 is TGTGCCACCAGTGAAACCGGGAGTGAAAAACTGTTTTTT. The encoded protein is CATSETGSEKLFF. The chain uses TRBV24-1 and TRBJ1-4; D remains unclear. Trimming stripped 4 bases from V and 7 bases from J, with 9 bases between. This CDR3 has 13 residues. Germline-derived CDR1 and CDR2 are KGHDR and SFDVKD.

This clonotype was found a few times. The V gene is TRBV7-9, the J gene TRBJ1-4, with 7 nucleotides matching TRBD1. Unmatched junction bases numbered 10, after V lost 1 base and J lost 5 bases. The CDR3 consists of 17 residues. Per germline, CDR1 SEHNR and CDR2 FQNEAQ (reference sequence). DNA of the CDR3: TGTGCCAGCAGCTTAGTTCCCAGGGACAGCCTAAATGAAAAACTGTTTTTT. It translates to CASSLVPRDSLNEKLFF.

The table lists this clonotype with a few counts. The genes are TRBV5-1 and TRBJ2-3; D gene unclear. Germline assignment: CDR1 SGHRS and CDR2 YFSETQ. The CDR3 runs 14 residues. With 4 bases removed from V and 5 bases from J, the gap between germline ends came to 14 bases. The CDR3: CASSPGRVIDTQYF. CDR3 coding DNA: TGCGCCAGCAGCCCCGGACGGGTAATAGATACGCAGTATTTT.

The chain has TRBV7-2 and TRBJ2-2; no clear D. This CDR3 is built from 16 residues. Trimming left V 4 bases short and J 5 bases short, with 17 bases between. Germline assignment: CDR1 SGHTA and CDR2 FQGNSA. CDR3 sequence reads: CASSSNVLPVTGELFF. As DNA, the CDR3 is TGTGCCAGCAGCTCCAACGTGCTCCCTGTAACCGGGGAGCTGTTTTTT. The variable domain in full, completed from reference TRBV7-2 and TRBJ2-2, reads GAGVSQSPSNKVTEKGKDVELRCDPISGHTALYWYRQSLGQGLEFLIYFQGNSAPDKSGLPSDRFSAERTGGSVSTLTIQRTQQEDSAVYLCASSSNVLPVTGELFFGEGSRLTVL.

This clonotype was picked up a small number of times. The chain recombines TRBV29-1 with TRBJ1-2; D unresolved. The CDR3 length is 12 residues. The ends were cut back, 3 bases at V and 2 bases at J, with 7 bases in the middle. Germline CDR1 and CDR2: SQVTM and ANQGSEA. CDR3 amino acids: CSVDVGNYGYTF. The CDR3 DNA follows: TGCAGCGTTGATGTTGGGAACTATGGCTACACCTTC.

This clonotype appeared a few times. This CDR3 is CASKGGYEQYF. The CDR3, as DNA: TGTGCCAGCAAAGGGGGCTACGAGCAGTACTTC. The chain has TRBV12-3 or TRBV12-4 and TRBJ2-7, with a tentative D call TRBD1 (6 bases). The CDR3 has 11 amino acids. Trimming left V 7 bases short and J 3 bases short, with 7 bases between.

The chain's CDR3 is CALGGGPGPGNTIYF. DNA for the CDR3: TGTGCGCTAGGTGGGGGTCCGGGCCCTGGAAACACCATATATTTT. The gene calls are TRBV7-9 and TRBJ1-3; D may be TRBD1 (5 bases). Looked up from germline, CDR1 is SEHNR and CDR2 is FQNEAQ (reference sequence). This CDR3 is built from 15 residues.

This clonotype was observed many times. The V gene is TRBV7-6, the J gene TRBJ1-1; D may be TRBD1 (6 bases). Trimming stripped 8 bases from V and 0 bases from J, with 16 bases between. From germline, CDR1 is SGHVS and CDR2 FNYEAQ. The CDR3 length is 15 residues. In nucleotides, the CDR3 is TGTGCCAGCGCAGAATCGCAGGGGATGAACACTGAAGCTTTCTTT. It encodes CASAESQGMNTEAFF.

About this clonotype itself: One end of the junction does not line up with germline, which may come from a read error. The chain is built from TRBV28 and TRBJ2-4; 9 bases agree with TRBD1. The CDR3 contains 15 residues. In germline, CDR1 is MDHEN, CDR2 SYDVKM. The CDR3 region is CVSHTTGGGKNIQYF. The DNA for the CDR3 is TGTGTCAGCCACACGACAGGGGGGGGCAAAAACATTCAGTACTTC.

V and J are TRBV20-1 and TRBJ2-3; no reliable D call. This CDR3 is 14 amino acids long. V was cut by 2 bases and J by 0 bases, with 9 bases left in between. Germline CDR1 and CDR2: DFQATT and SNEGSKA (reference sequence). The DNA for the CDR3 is TGCAGTGCTAGACTAGGCCTTAGCACAGATACGCAGTATTTT. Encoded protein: CSARLGLSTDTQYF.

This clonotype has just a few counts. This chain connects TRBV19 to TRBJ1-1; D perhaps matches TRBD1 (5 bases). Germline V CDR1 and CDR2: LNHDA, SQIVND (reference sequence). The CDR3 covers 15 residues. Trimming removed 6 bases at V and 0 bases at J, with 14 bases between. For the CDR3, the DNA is TGTGCCAGTAGGGGGGATACCCTCTTGAACACTGAAGCTTTCTTT. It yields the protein CASRGDTLLNTEAFF.

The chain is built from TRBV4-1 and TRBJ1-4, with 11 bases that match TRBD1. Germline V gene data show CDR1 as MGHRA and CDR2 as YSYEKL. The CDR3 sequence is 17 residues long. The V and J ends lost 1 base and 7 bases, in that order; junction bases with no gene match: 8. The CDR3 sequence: CASSQGTGGPGGEKLFF. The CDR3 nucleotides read TGCGCCAGCAGCCAAGGGACAGGGGGCCCGGGTGGTGAAAAACTGTTTTTT.

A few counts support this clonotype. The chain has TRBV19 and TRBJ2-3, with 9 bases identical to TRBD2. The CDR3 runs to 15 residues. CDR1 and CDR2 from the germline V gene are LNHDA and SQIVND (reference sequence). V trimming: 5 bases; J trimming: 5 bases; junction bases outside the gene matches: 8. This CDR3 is CASSPGGRAGDTQYF. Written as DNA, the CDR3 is TGTGCCAGTAGTCCGGGCGGGAGGGCCGGAGATACGCAGTATTTT.

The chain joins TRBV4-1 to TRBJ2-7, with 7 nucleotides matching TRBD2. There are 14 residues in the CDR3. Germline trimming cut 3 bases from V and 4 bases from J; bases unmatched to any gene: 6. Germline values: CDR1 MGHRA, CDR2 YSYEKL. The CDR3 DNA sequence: TGCGCCAGCAGCCACCGGTCTAGCGGTTACGAGCAGTACTTC. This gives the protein CASSHRSSGYEQYF.

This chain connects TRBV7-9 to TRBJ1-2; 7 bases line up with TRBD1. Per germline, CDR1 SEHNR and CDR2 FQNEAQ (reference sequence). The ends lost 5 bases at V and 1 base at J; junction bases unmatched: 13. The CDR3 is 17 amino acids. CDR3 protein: CASSVTPTGPINYGYTF. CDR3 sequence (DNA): TGTGCCAGCAGCGTAACACCGACAGGGCCTATTAACTATGGCTACACCTTC.